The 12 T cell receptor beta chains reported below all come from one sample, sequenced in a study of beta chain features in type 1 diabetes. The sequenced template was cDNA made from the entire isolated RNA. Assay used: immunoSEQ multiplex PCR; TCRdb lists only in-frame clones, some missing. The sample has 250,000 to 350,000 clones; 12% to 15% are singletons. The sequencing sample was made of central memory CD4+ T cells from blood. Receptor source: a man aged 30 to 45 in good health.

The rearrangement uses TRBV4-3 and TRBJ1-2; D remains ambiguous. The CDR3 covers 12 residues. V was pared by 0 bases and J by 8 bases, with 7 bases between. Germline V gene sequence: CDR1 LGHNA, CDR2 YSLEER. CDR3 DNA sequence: TGCGCCAGCAGCCAAGATCTTCACGGCTACACCTTC. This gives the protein CASSQDLHGYTF.

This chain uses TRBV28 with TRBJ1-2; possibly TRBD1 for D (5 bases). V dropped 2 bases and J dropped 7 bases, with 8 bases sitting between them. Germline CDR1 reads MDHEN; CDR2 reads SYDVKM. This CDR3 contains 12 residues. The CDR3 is CASSLQGGGYTF. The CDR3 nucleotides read TGTGCCAGCAGTTTACAGGGTGGTGGCTACACCTTC.

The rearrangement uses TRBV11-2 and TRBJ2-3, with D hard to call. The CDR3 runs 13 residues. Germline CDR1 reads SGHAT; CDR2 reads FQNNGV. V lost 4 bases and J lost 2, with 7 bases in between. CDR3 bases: TGTGCCAGCAGCTCAAGACTCACAGATACGCAGTATTTT. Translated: CASSSRLTDTQYF.

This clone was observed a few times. CDR3 residues: CASSRAGAFRSDTQYF. Written as DNA, the CDR3 is TGTGCCAGCAGCCGAGCAGGGGCCTTTCGCTCAGATACGCAGTATTTT. The V gene is TRBV4-2, the J gene TRBJ2-3; possibly TRBD1 for D (6 bases). CDR1 is LGHNA and CDR2 is YNFKEQ in the germline V gene. This CDR3 contains 16 residues. V lost 4 bases and J 4 bases, leaving 18 bases between the germline ends.

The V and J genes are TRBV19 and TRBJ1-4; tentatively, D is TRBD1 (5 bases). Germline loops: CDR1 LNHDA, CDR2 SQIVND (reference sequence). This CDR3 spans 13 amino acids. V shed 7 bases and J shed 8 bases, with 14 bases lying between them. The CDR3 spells CASTRGVLEKLFF. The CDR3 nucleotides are TGTGCCAGTACCCGGGGGGTGTTAGAAAAACTGTTTTTT.

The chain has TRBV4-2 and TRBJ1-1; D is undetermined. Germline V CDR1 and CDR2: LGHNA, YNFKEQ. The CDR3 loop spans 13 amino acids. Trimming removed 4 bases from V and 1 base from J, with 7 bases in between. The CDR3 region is CASSPDWNTEAFF. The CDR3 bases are TGTGCCAGCAGCCCTGACTGGAACACTGAAGCTTTCTTT.

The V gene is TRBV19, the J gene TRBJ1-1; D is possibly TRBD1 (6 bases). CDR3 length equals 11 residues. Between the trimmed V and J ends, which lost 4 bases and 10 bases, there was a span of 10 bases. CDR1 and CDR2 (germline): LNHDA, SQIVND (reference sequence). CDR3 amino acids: CASSKEGGAFF. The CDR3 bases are TGTGCCAGTAGTAAAGAGGGGGGAGCTTTCTTT.

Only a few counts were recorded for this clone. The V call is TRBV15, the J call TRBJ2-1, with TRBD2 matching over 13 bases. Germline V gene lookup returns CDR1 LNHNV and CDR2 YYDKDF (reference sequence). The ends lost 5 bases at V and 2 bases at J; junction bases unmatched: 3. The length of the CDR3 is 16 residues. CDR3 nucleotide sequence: TGTGCCACCAGCGCAGGACTAGCGGGAGCCTACAATGAGCAGTTCTTC. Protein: CATSAGLAGAYNEQFF.

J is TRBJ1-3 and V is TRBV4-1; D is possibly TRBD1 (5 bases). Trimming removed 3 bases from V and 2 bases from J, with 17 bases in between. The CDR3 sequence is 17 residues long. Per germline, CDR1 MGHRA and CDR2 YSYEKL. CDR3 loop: CASSHRGSTAPGNTIYF. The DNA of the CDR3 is TGCGCCAGCAGCCATAGGGGCAGTACAGCGCCTGGAAACACCATATATTTT.

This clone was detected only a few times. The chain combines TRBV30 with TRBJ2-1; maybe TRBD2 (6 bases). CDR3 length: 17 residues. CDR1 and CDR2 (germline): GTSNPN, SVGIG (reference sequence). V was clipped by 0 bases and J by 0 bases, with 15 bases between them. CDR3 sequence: CAWSVGDIADSYNEQFF. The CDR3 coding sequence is TGTGCCTGGAGTGTAGGAGATATAGCGGACTCCTACAATGAGCAGTTCTTC.

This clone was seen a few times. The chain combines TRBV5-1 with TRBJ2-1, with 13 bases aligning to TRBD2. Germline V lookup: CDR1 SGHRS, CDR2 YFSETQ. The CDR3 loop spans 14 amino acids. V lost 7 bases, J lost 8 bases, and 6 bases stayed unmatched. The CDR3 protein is CASQRTSGSYEQFF. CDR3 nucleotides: TGCGCCAGCCAACGGACTAGCGGGAGCTATGAGCAGTTCTTC. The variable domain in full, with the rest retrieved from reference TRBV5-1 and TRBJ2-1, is KAGVTQTPRYLIKTRGQQVTLSCSPISGHRSVSWYQQTPGQGLQFLFEYFSETQRNKGNFPGRFSGRQFSNSRSEMNVSTLELGDSALYLCASQRTSGSYEQFFGPGTRLTVL.

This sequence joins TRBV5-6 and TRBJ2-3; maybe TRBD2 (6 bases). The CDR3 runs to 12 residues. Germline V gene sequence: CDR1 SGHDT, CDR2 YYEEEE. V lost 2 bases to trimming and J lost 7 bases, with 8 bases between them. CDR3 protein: CASSFGGNTQYF. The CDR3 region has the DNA TGTGCCAGCAGCTTTGGGGGGAATACGCAGTATTTT.